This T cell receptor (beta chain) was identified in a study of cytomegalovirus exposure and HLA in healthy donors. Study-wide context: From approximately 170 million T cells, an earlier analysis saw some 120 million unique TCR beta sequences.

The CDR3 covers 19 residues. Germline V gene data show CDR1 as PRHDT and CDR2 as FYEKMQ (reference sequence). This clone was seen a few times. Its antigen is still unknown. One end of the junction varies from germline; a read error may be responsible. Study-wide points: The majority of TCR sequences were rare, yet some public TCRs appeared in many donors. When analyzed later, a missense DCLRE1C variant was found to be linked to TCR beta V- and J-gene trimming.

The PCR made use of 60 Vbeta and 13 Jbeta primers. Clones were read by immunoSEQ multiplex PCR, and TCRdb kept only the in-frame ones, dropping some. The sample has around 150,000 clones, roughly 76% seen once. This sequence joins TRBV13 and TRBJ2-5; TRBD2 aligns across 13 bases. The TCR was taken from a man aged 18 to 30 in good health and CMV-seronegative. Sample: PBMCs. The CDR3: CASSLGTSGRALYQETQYF. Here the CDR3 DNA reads TGTGCCAGCAGCCTAGGAACTAGCGGGAGGGCCCTATACCAAGAGACCCAGTACTTC.